This T cell receptor beta chain was recorded in a study of cytomegalovirus exposure and HLA in healthy donors. The CDR3 is 17 amino acids long, termini counted. This clone was counted once. Since the CDR3 does not end with the conserved phenylalanine or tryptophan, this likely comes from a read error. No DNA is shown, since the ends of the CDR3 on it are uncertain; the CDR3 is the one TCRdb lists. PCR primers comprised 60 Vbeta and 13 Jbeta primers. Repertoires were generated with immunoSEQ multiplex PCR, while TCRdb's copy carries only in-frame clones and drops some. The sample yields 50,000 to 55,000 clones, roughly 70% seen once.

This TCR derives from a woman between 45 and 65 years old in good health and CMV-seropositive. This chain joins TRBV12-1 and TRBJ1-2; TRBD1, the D gene given by the table, was not confirmed from the DNA. TRBV12-1 is deemed a pseudogene. The sample consisted of PBMCs. The chain's CDR3 is CASSSESGTGKNYGYTV.